This T cell receptor beta chain was documented in a study of T-cell memory formation after mild COVID-19. Sample barcodes and UMIs were carried by the TCR alpha and TCR beta cDNA libraries that 5'RACE generated with constant-segment primers. From the 5' RACE reads, TCRdb called clonotypes with MiXCR, one entry per CDR3 protein. The sample shows more than 400,000 distinct CDR3 sequences, 15% to 20% of them seen only once. This clonotype appeared once. The V end was cut by 2 bases, the J end by 4 bases, with 12 bases between. This CDR3 contains 14 residues. Germline lookup yields CDR1 SGHNT and CDR2 YYREEE (reference sequence).

V gene TRBV5-4 combines with J gene TRBJ1-2; weak D call: TRBD1 (6 bases). This TCR derives from an adult woman who had mild COVID-19 (a few samples of this study predate the infection). Cell type and time point are not known. The source material was PBMCs or a T cell subset sorted from them (not recorded which). CDR3 bases: TGTGCCAGCAGCTTAGGGGGACAACCCTATGGCTACACCTTC. Amino acid sequence: CASSLGGQPYGYTF. The entire variable domain, with the rest obtained from reference TRBV5-4 and TRBJ1-2, is as follows: ETGVTQSPTHLIKTRGQQVTLRCSSQSGHNTVSWYQQALGQGPQFIFQYYREEENGRGNFPPRFSGLQFPNYSSELNVNALELDDSALYLCASSLGGQPYGYTFGSGTRLTVV.